Below, 22 T cell receptor beta chains from the same sample are listed, as sequenced in a study of regulatory T cells in long-lasting Graves disease. The authors built TCR beta libraries using iRepertoire HTBI primers and Arm-PCR of CDR3 regions. MiXCR was run by TCRdb on the multiplex PCR reads, yielding one entry per CDR3 protein. Here the sample spans 400,000 to 500,000 distinct CDR3 sequences, around 15% being singletons. This sample's time point: newly diagnosed GD, antithyroid drugs for less than 3 months. Generation of the TCR library employed RNA extracted from PBMCs. These data were likewise used in another study, on T cells in Graves' hyperthyroidism and ophthalmopathy.

The specimen comprised peripheral blood mononuclear cells (PBMCs), sampled at new diagnosis, from a patient treated with antithyroid drugs. These receptors were obtained from a woman aged 45-60 years with Graves disease.

The chain uses TRBV29-1 and TRBJ2-1, with TRBD2 matching over 7 bases. V lost 4 bases and J lost 4; bases outside the gene matches: 7. The CDR3 extends over 14 amino acids. CDR1 and CDR2 (germline): SQVTM, ANQGSEA. In DNA, the CDR3 is TGCAGCGTTGGGAAAGCGGGAAGATACAATGAGCAGTTCTTC. Its translation: CSVGKAGRYNEQFF.

This clonotype was counted ten times or more. The chain joins TRBV20-1 to TRBJ2-1; tentatively, D is TRBD2 (5 bases). V shed 5 bases and J shed 9 bases, with 14 bases lying between them. CDR1 DFQATT and CDR2 SNEGSKA come from the germline V gene (reference sequence). The CDR3 runs to 12 residues. CDR3 DNA: TGCAGTGCTCCATATAAGGCGGGTGAGCAGTTCTTC. Residues: CSAPYKAGEQFF.

This clonotype was seen a few times. V and J are TRBV5-1 and TRBJ2-4; D call uncertain. Germline CDR1 is SGHRS and CDR2 is YFSETQ. V dropped 0 bases and J dropped 0 bases, with 13 bases sitting between them. The CDR3 loop spans 17 amino acids. This chain's CDR3 is CASSLAAHTLAKNIQYF. The CDR3 nucleotides are TGCGCCAGCAGCTTGGCCGCCCACACACTAGCCAAAAACATTCAGTACTTC.

V usage is TRBV20-1 and J usage is TRBJ2-6; TRBD1 might be the D (5 bases). Trimming shortened V by 4 bases and J by 0 bases, and 16 bases separated the two germline ends. Germline V gene data show CDR1 as DFQATT and CDR2 as SNEGSKA (reference sequence). There are 17 residues in the CDR3. CDR3 nucleotides: TGCAGTGCTAAAGGACACTCAAAATTCTCTGGGGCCAACGTCCTGACTTTC. Translated: CSAKGHSKFSGANVLTF.

In this sample, this clonotype turned up many times. The chain recombines TRBV11-2 with TRBJ2-5; 10 bases are a match to TRBD2. The junction had 8 bases not matched to a gene; V was cut back by 5 bases and J by 2 bases. CDR3 length: 16 residues. CDR1 and CDR2 from the germline V gene are SGHAT and FQNNGV. CDR3: CASSPAGTSEQETQYF. DNA for the CDR3: TGTGCCAGCAGCCCCGCCGGGACTAGCGAACAAGAGACCCAGTACTTC. Based on the CDR3 plus reference TRBV11-2 and TRBJ2-5, the full variable domain is EAGVAQSPRYKIIEKRQSVAFWCNPISGHATLYWYQQILGQGPKLLIQFQNNGVVDDSQLPKDRFSAERLKGVDSTLKIQPAKLEDSAVYLCASSPAGTSEQETQYFGPGTRLLVL.

In DNA, the CDR3 is TGTGCCAGTAGGGGGCAGGGGATTTGGGGCAATCAGCCCCAGCATTTT. This codes for CASRGQGIWGNQPQHF. V gene TRBV19 combines with J gene TRBJ1-5; possible D gene TRBD1, 6 bases. V shed 6 bases and J shed 2 bases, with 17 bases lying between them. This CDR3 comprises 16 residues. CDR1 and CDR2 (germline): LNHDA, SQIVND (reference sequence).

This clonotype was counted many times. The chain uses TRBV28 and TRBJ1-2; D is uncertain. The CDR3 length is 14 residues. V was trimmed by 6 bases and J by 4 bases, leaving 15 bases between them. The germline CDR1 and CDR2 sequences are MDHEN and SYDVKM. The chain's CDR3 is CASRFEGESYGYTF. DNA for the CDR3: TGTGCCAGCAGATTCGAAGGAGAGTCCTATGGCTACACCTTC.

The chain has TRBV6-2 or TRBV6-3 and TRBJ2-2, with 9 bases lining up with TRBD2. After removal of 4 bases from V and 6 bases from J, the junction contained 6 bases not matched to a gene. This CDR3 is 15 amino acids long. Germline loops: CDR1 MNHEY, CDR2 SVGEGT. The CDR3 bases are TGTGCCAGCAGTTCCCCCAGCGGGAGGTCCGGGGAGCTGTTTTTT. Its translation: CASSSPSGRSGELFF.

This clonotype was seen repeatedly, ten times or more. The chain has TRBV12-3 or TRBV12-4 and TRBJ2-7, with 8 bases that match TRBD2. V lost 6 bases to trimming and J lost 3 bases; unmatched junction nucleotides: 7. There are 14 residues in the CDR3. The CDR3 region has the DNA TGTGCCAGCAGGCAGACTAGCGCGAACTACGAGCAGTACTTC. It translates to CASRQTSANYEQYF.

V gene TRBV28 combines with J gene TRBJ2-1; the D call may be TRBD1 or TRBD2 (7 bases each). Deletions cut 10 bases from V and 2 bases from J, with 18 bases between. This CDR3 is 15 amino acids long. Germline V gene lookup returns CDR1 MDHEN and CDR2 SYDVKM. The CDR3 DNA sequence: TGTGCCATCCTCAAGGGAGGGGGCCCCTACAATGAGCAGTTCTTC. Translation: CAILKGGGPYNEQFF.

The J gene is TRBJ1-4, the V gene TRBV7-9, with TRBD1 matching over 7 bases. Looked up from germline, CDR1 is SEHNR and CDR2 is FQNEAQ (reference sequence). The trim removed 2 bases at V and 3 bases at J, leaving 6 bases unmatched. This CDR3 is 16 amino acids long. The CDR3 nucleotides are TGTGCCAGCAGCTTACCCCAGGGGGGTTCTAATGAAAAACTGTTTTTT. This encodes CASSLPQGGSNEKLFF.

This clonotype was seen repeatedly, ten times or more. J is TRBJ1-1 and V is TRBV30; weak D call: TRBD1 (6 bases). The CDR3 runs to 14 residues. Germline CDR1 is GTSNPN and CDR2 is SVGIG (reference sequence). Trimming took 3 bases from V and 6 from J, leaving 17 bases between them. The CDR3 DNA reads TGTGCCTGGAGGACCCAGGGGCTTGTGGCTGAAGCTTTCTTT. Amino acid sequence: CAWRTQGLVAEAFF.

This clonotype has only one observation. The J gene is TRBJ2-1, the V gene TRBV7-9; D not resolved. Gene TRBJ2-3 matches the end of the DNA better, so the J call may be wrong. Germline lookup yields CDR1 SEHNR and CDR2 FQNEAQ (reference sequence). The CDR3 consists of 15 residues. DNA of the CDR3: TGTGCCAGCAGCTTGCCTAGAGCCGATATGAATACGCAGTATTTT. Protein: CASSLPRADMNTQYF.

This clonotype was detected only a few times. The chain uses TRBV4-1 and TRBJ1-1; D possibly corresponds to TRBD1 (5 bases). The V and J ends lost 0 bases and 3 bases respectively, with 8 bases between them. The CDR3 runs to 14 residues. In germline, CDR1 is MGHRA, CDR2 YSYEKL. CDR3 in amino acids: CASSQERGDTEAFF. As DNA, the CDR3 is TGCGCCAGCAGCCAAGAACGGGGGGACACTGAAGCTTTCTTT.

V usage is TRBV7-8 and J usage is TRBJ2-7; the D gene is possibly TRBD1 (6 bases). The CDR3 is 17 residues long. The germline V and J ends were trimmed by 3 bases and 0 bases, with 18 bases remaining between them. Germline V lookup: CDR1 SGHVS, CDR2 FQNEAQ. The CDR3 DNA is TGTGCCAGCAGCTTCACCTTGACAGGTTGGAGCTCCTACGAGCAGTACTTC. Translated: CASSFTLTGWSSYEQYF.

On this clonotype itself: This may arise from a read error, as a much more abundant clone is one base away. The rearrangement joins TRBV5-1 to TRBJ2-1, with D perhaps being TRBD1 or TRBD2 (6 bases each). Per the germline V gene, CDR1 is SGHRS and CDR2 is YFSETQ. CDR3 length: 16 amino acids. The CDR3 DNA is TGCGCCAGCACAACCTCGACTGGGGGGCTTTACAATGAGCAGCTCTTC. Its translation: CASTTSTGGLYNEQLF.

This clonotype was recorded many times. The J gene is TRBJ2-3, the V gene TRBV11-3; TRBD2 is a possible D gene (8 bases). With 3 bases removed from V and 1 base from J, the gap between germline ends came to 11 bases. This CDR3 comprises 15 residues. CDR1 SGHNT and CDR2 YENEEA come from the germline V gene. For the CDR3, the DNA is TGTGCCAGCAGCTTTAGCGGGACAGGCACAGATACGCAGTATTTT. Amino acids: CASSFSGTGTDTQYF.

This clonotype showed up many times. The chain employs TRBV6-1 and TRBJ2-1; D is perhaps TRBD2 (5 bases). The CDR3 loop spans 13 amino acids. V was clipped by 10 bases and J by 0 bases, with 10 bases between them. CDR1 is MNHNS and CDR2 is SASEGT in the germline V gene. This chain's CDR3 is CATNRGSYNEQFF. CDR3 bases: TGTGCCACCAATCGGGGCTCCTACAATGAGCAGTTCTTC.

This clonotype was recorded at least ten times. The chain combines TRBV28 with TRBJ2-7, with D possibly being TRBD1 (6 bases). The germline CDR1 and CDR2 sequences are MDHEN and SYDVKM. The CDR3 spans 12 residues. Trimming took 6 bases from V and 4 from J, leaving 10 bases between them. DNA of the CDR3: TGTGCCAGCAGCCAAGGACAGTACGAGCAGTACTTC. Translating it yields CASSQGQYEQYF.

This clonotype occurred many times. The chain carries TRBV2 and TRBJ2-5; 7 bases line up with TRBD1. The CDR3 extends over 13 amino acids. CDR1 SNHLY and CDR2 FYNNEI come from the germline V gene. V shed 6 bases and J 2 bases; nucleotides not matched to a gene: 3. The CDR3 DNA reads TGTGCCAGCAGGGGGACAGCACAAGAGACCCAGTACTTC. It specifies CASRGTAQETQYF.

Ten or more counts support this clonotype. This CDR3 reads CASSVTSGRGASEQFF. The DNA for the CDR3 is TGTGCCAGCAGTGTTACTAGCGGGAGAGGTGCCAGTGAGCAGTTCTTC. The chain recombines TRBV6-4 with TRBJ2-1; TRBD2 matches at 11 bases. The CDR3 has 16 residues. Losses at the gene ends were 4 bases for V and 9 bases for J; bases not matched to a gene: 11. Germline V CDR1 and CDR2: MRHNA, SNTAGT.

The rearrangement links TRBV25-1 to TRBJ2-7; 12 bases are a match to TRBD2. Trimming took 5 bases from V and 2 from J; bases not matched to a gene: 7. Per germline, CDR1 MGHDK and CDR2 SYGVNS. The CDR3 has 16 amino acids. The CDR3 coding sequence is TGTGCCAGCAGTCCAGTTGGACTAGCGGGAACCTACGAGCAGTACTTC. It specifies CASSPVGLAGTYEQYF.